The rows below give T cell receptor beta chains drawn from one sample of a study of blood T cell repertoires in COVID-19. The data were produced by immunoSEQ multiplex PCR, yet TCRdb's version contains in-frame clones alone and is incomplete. In the table there are 200,000 to 250,000 clones, around four fifths of which are singletons. The sequenced sample consisted of PBMCs or T cells enriched from blood (not recorded which). The receptor source for this set is a woman aged 40 to 49 who had been exposed to COVID-19. CDR3s include the opening cysteine and the closing phenylalanine or tryptophan. The D gene is left open where the match is weak. Expanded clones get a size class; other rows say once, few or many, or leave the size out.

TRBV4-2	NA	TRBD1	TRBJ1-4	CASSQDQIHRGLNSPTNEKLFF	TGTGCCAGCAGCCAAGATCAAATCCACAGGGGGCTCAATAGTCCAACTAATGAAAAACTGTTTTTT
TRBV3-1/TRBV3-2	NA	TRBD2	TRBJ2-3	CASSQDSGGTDTQYF	TGTGCCAGCAGCCAAGATTCGGGGGGGACAGATACGCAGTATTTT
TRBV5-4	NA	NA	TRBJ2-7	CASSLSGRGRNEQYF	TGTGCCAGCAGCTTGAGCGGCAGGGGGAGGAACGAGCAGTACTTC
TRBV5-1	NA	TRBD1	TRBJ2-1	CASSLAGQGASEQFF	TGCGCCAGCAGCTTGGCAGGACAGGGGGCGAGTGAGCAGTTCTTC
TRBV4-1	NA	TRBD1	TRBJ1-2	CASRPNTGGDYGYTF	TGCGCCAGCAGACCCAATACAGGGGGCGACTATGGCTACACCTTC
TRBV4-3	once	TRBD1	TRBJ1-5	CASSQGTGAGQPQHF	TGCGCCAGCAGCCAGGGGACAGGGGCAGGGCAGCCCCAGCATTTT
TRBV11-1	NA	NA	TRBJ1-1	CASTLAPRGGEGRNTEAFF	TGTGCCAGCACCCTAGCCCCTCGGGGAGGGGAAGGGAGGAACACTGAAGCTTTCTTT
TRBV3-1/TRBV3-2	NA	NA	TRBJ2-7	CASSLPQGSSYEQYF	TGTGCCAGCAGCCTACCCCAAGGGAGCTCCTACGAGCAGTACTTC
TRBV27	NA	NA	TRBJ1-3	CASSLQGTGNTIYF	TGTGCCAGCAGTTTACAGGGGACTGGAAACACCATATATTTT
TRBV12-3/TRBV12-4	NA	NA	TRBJ2-1	CASRAGLYNEQFF	TGTGCCAGCAGGGCGGGACTCTACAATGAGCAGTTCTTC
TRBV2	NA	TRBD1	TRBJ1-1	CASSLDRGTEAFF	TGTGCCAGCAGCTTGGACAGGGGGACTGAAGCTTTCTTT
TRBV30	NA	TRBD1	TRBJ2-7	CAWSRTGLEQYF	TGTGCCTGGAGTAGGACAGGGTTGGAGCAGTACTTC
TRBV5-6	NA	TRBD1	TRBJ1-2	CASSIQGAGGYTF	TGTGCCAGCAGCATACAGGGGGCAGGGGGCTACACCTTC
TRBV6-6	few	NA	TRBJ1-1	CASSRVGRAGGPNTEAFF	TGTGCCAGCAGTCGTGTGGGAAGAGCAGGCGGGCCGAACACTGAAGCTTTCTTT
TRBV4-2	NA	NA	TRBJ1-5	CASSQGATASNQPQHF	TGTGCCAGCAGCCAGGGGGCTACAGCCTCTAATCAGCCCCAGCATTTT
TRBV7-2	NA	NA	TRBJ1-5	CASSFQGFGQPQHF	TGTGCCAGCAGCTTTCAGGGGTTTGGTCAGCCCCAGCATTTT
TRBV28	NA	NA	TRBJ1-2	CASSSPSLDYGYTF	TGTGCCAGCAGTTCCCCATCACTAGACTATGGCTACACCTTC
TRBV12-3/TRBV12-4	NA	NA	TRBJ1-1	CASSFWTRTEAFF	TGTGCCAGCAGTTTCTGGACTCGGACTGAAGCTTTCTTT
TRBV3-1/TRBV3-2	few	TRBD2	TRBJ2-5	CASSQDKGTSTETQYF	TGTGCCAGCAGCCAAGATAAAGGGACTAGCACCGAGACCCAGTACTTC
TRBV15	NA	TRBD2	TRBJ2-5	CATAGDFETQYF	TGTGCCACTGCGGGGGATTTCGAGACCCAGTACTTC
TRBV28	NA	TRBD2	TRBJ2-2	CASSLGGVGTGELFF	TGTGCCAGCAGTCTCGGGGGGGTAGGAACCGGGGAGCTGTTTTTT
TRBV7-2	few	TRBD1	TRBJ2-1	CASSERQGNNEQFF	TGTGCCAGCAGCGAAAGACAGGGGAACAATGAGCAGTTCTTC
TRBV28	few	TRBD2	TRBJ2-5	CASSNFPGGPRETQYF	TGTGCCAGCAGCAATTTCCCGGGGGGGCCGAGAGAGACCCAGTACTTC
TRBV7-2	NA	TRBD1	TRBJ1-2	CASSPTAGQGYGYTF	TGTGCCAGCAGCCCTACGGCGGGACAGGGGTATGGCTACACCTTC
TRBV18	NA	NA	TRBJ1-5	CARSPHPDQPQHF	TGTGCCAGATCACCGCACCCAGATCAGCCCCAGCATTTT
TRBV7-2	NA	NA	TRBJ1-5	CASSFVQGSNQPQHF	TGTGCCAGCAGCTTTGTCCAGGGTAGCAATCAGCCCCAGCATTTT
TRBV30	NA	NA	TRBJ1-6	CAWTGDSYNSPLHF	TGTGCCTGGACGGGAGACTCCTATAATTCACCCCTCCACTTT
TRBV5-6	NA	TRBD1	TRBJ2-5	CASSLLRDRGSQETQYF	TGTGCCAGCAGCTTACTCCGGGACAGGGGAAGTCAGGAGACCCAGTACTTC
TRBV5-4	NA	NA	TRBJ2-7	CASSSRGLIYEQYF	TGTGCCAGCAGCTCCAGGGGTCTCATCTACGAGCAGTACTTC
TRBV7-9	few	NA	TRBJ1-1	CASSLSAPMNTEAFF	TGTGCCAGCAGCTTAAGTGCGCCGATGAACACTGAAGCTTTCTTT
TRBV6-1	NA	NA	TRBJ1-3	CASSEAGGWISGNTIYF	TGTGCCAGCAGTGAAGCCGGGGGATGGATCTCAGGAAACACCATATATTTT
TRBV19	NA	TRBD1	TRBJ1-1	CASSWDRNTEAFF	TGTGCCAGTAGCTGGGACAGGAACACTGAAGCTTTCTTT
TRBV7-3	NA	NA	TRBJ1-1	CASSLFGTPMNTEAFF	TGTGCCAGCAGCTTATTCGGGACACCCATGAACACTGAAGCTTTCTTT
TRBV3-1/TRBV3-2	once	TRBD2	TRBJ2-1	CASSPSGGAYNEQFF	TGTGCCAGCAGCCCGAGCGGGGGGGCGTATAATGAGCAGTTCTTC
TRBV5-1	NA	NA	TRBJ1-1	CASSFNAGMANTEAFF	TGCGCCAGCAGCTTTAACGCGGGGATGGCGAACACTGAAGCTTTCTTT
TRBV28	once	TRBD1	TRBJ1-2	CASRPGGARGYTF	TGTGCCAGCAGACCAGGGGGCGCGAGGGGCTACACCTTC
TRBV5-1	NA	NA	TRBJ2-1	CASAPGPGSSYNEQFF	TGCGCCAGCGCTCCTGGTCCGGGGAGCTCCTACAATGAGCAGTTCTTC
TRBV7-2	few	NA	TRBJ2-1	CASSLGPSSYNEQFF	TGTGCCAGCAGCTTAGGGCCTAGCTCCTACAATGAGCAGTTCTTC
TRBV10-1	NA	TRBD2	TRBJ2-1	CASSQGLTTTYNEQFF	TGCGCCAGCAGCCAGGGACTAACAACAACCTACAATGAGCAGTTCTTC
TRBV5-1	NA	TRBD2	TRBJ2-2	CASSLPLAGQNTGELFF	TGCGCCAGCAGCTTGCCACTAGCGGGGCAAAACACCGGGGAGCTGTTTTTT
TRBV15	NA	TRBD1	TRBJ2-2	CATSRDRGWGELFF	TGTGCCACCAGTCGGGACAGGGGATGGGGGGAGCTGTTTTTT
TRBV19	once	NA	TRBJ1-3	CASSTPPDFGNTIYF	TGTGCCAGTAGTACCCCCCCGGACTTTGGAAACACCATATATTTT
TRBV27	NA	NA	TRBJ2-6	CASSLLRVGANVLTF	TGTGCCAGCAGTTTACTCAGGGTTGGGGCCAACGTCCTGACTTTC
TRBV6-5	NA	TRBD1	TRBJ1-2	CASTEGTGVDYGYTF	TGTGCCAGCACCGAAGGGACAGGGGTCGACTATGGCTACACCTTC
TRBV28	NA	TRBD1	TRBJ1-3	CASSSTGTGGNTIYF	TGTGCCAGCAGTTCAACCGGGACAGGGGGAAACACCATATATTTT
TRBV6-5	NA	NA	TRBJ1-1	CASSSEGNTEAFF	TGTGCCAGCAGTAGCGAGGGGAACACTGAAGCTTTCTTT
TRBV28	NA	NA	TRBJ1-4	CASSRTVGNEKLFF	TGTGCCAGCAGTCGGACAGTCGGTAATGAAAAACTGTTTTTT
TRBV3-1/TRBV3-2	NA	TRBD1	TRBJ1-1	CASRLQGGADTEAFF	TGTGCCAGCAGGCTACAAGGGGGCGCGGACACTGAAGCTTTCTTT
TRBV5-1	few	NA	TRBJ1-2	CASSLGQMNYGYTF	TGCGCCAGCAGCTTAGGACAGATGAACTATGGCTACACCTTC